Listed below are T cell receptor beta chains from one sample, sequenced in a study of PD-L1 blockade in urothelial cancer. Assay used: immunoSEQ multiplex PCR; TCRdb lists only in-frame clones, some missing. The top ten clones hold more than 3.5% of a sample with about 76,000 clones, roughly 90% of them seen once. This material consisted of PBMCs, taken around atezolizumab (anti-PD-L1) treatment. The source of these receptors is a man between 70 and 80 years old with urothelial cancer. Both conserved end residues are part of each CDR3. The order of the fields is D gene, J gene, clone size, V gene, CDR3 protein, CDR3 DNA. The D gene is left open where the match is weak. Part of the rows lack a size; the others show once, few, many or a class for expanded clones.

TRBD1 | TRBJ2-5 | - | TRBV10-2 | CASSTDTGTGWKTQYF | TGCGCCAGCAGTACCGATACAGGGACAGGGTGGAAGACCCAGTACTTC
- | TRBJ2-7 | - | TRBV5-1 | CASSFGGTPSYEQYF | TGCGCCAGCAGCTTCGGGGGGACACCCTCCTACGAGCAGTACTTC
TRBD2 | TRBJ2-2 | - | TRBV30 | CALAGFLNTGELFF | TGTGCACTAGCGGGTTTTCTGAACACCGGGGAGCTGTTTTTT
- | TRBJ2-1 | - | TRBV10-3 | CAIRGTASGNEQFF | TGTGCCATCAGGGGGACTGCCTCAGGAAATGAGCAGTTCTTC
TRBD1 | TRBJ2-2 | - | TRBV10-2 | CASSEVGTGPNTGELFF | TGCGCCAGCAGTGAGGTGGGGACAGGGCCGAACACCGGGGAGCTGTTTTTT
- | TRBJ2-7 | once | TRBV11-2 | CASSLAPSAGQYF | TGTGCCAGCAGCTTAGCCCCTTCCGCGGGGCAGTACTTC
TRBD1 | TRBJ2-7 | - | TRBV15 | CATSRGQGIDDEQYF | TGTGCCACCAGCAGGGGACAGGGAATAGACGACGAGCAGTACTTC
- | TRBJ2-5 | once | TRBV6-1 | CASSWAGLQETQYF | TGTGCCAGCAGTTGGGCAGGGCTTCAAGAGACCCAGTACTTC
TRBD2 | TRBJ2-3 | - | TRBV5-1 | CASSWGTSGASTDTQYF | TGCGCCAGCAGCTGGGGGACTAGCGGGGCTAGCACAGATACGCAGTATTTT
- | TRBJ2-7 | - | TRBV21-1 | CASTETSGSKLRSDEQYF | TGTGCCAGCACCGAGACTAGCGGGAGTAAACTGCGGAGTGACGAGCAGTACTTC
TRBD1 | TRBJ2-3 | once | TRBV29-1 | CSVDPGQGTFGTDTQYF | TGCAGCGTTGATCCGGGACAGGGAACATTTGGCACAGATACGCAGTATTTT
- | TRBJ2-3 | - | TRBV5-1 | CASSLDGGRTDTQYF | TGCGCCAGCAGCTTGGACGGAGGACGCACAGATACGCAGTATTTT
- | TRBJ1-4 | - | TRBV5-1 | CASSLEPGYEKLFF | TGCGCCAGCAGCTTGGAACCAGGGTATGAAAAACTGTTTTTT
TRBD2 | TRBJ2-5 | - | TRBV11-1 | CASSLARGTVETQYF | TGTGCCAGCAGCTTAGCGCGGGGGACCGTAGAGACCCAGTACTTC
TRBD2 | TRBJ2-1 | - | TRBV7-9 | CASRGGREDEQFF | TGTGCCTCAAGGGGCGGGAGGGAGGATGAGCAGTTCTTC
TRBD2 | TRBJ2-7 | - | TRBV28 | CASSLGGAGEQYF | TGTGCCAGCAGTTTGGGAGGGGCAGGGGAGCAGTACTTC
TRBD1 | TRBJ2-7 | - | TRBV5-1 | CASSTGTGGHEQYF | TGCGCCAGCAGCACCGGGACAGGGGGCCACGAGCAGTACTTC
TRBD1 | TRBJ1-2 | - | TRBV5-4 | CASSLEGTGVWGYTF | TGTGCCAGCAGCTTGGAGGGGACAGGGGTATGGGGCTACACCTTC
TRBD2 | TRBJ2-3 | - | TRBV7-3 | CASSLGGLAGGPSPDTQYF | TGTGCCAGCAGCTTAGGCGGACTAGCGGGAGGGCCCTCTCCCGATACGCAGTATTTT
TRBD1 | TRBJ2-1 | - | TRBV27 | CASKAFGQGVSPEQFF | TGTGCCAGCAAAGCCTTCGGACAGGGGGTTTCGCCGGAGCAGTTCTTC
TRBD2 | TRBJ2-1 | once | TRBV5-1 | CASSLAGGIYNEQFF | TGCGCCAGCAGCTTGGCGGGAGGGATTTACAATGAGCAGTTCTTC
TRBD1 | TRBJ1-1 | - | TRBV25-1 | CASSEARGHTEAFF | TGTGCCAGCAGTGAAGCCAGGGGGCACACTGAAGCTTTCTTT